The 25 T cell receptor beta chains presented below share a single source sample, sequenced in a study of shared clonotypes between healthy human individuals. Data came from immunoSEQ multiplex PCR; TCRdb stores just in-frame clones and leaves some out. The sample lists under 600,000 clones; nearly 80% were seen once. Sequencing was carried out using PBMCs. The receptors originated from a woman aged 40 to 50 in good health. Some clones in this sample may be carry-over from other donors' samples.

In this sample, this clone turned up many times. J is TRBJ2-3 and V is TRBV23-1; D is ambiguous. TRBV23-1 qualifies as an ORF whose function is uncertain. The CDR3 extends over 16 amino acids. Trimming removed 0 bases at V and 2 bases at J, with 12 bases between. The chain's CDR3 is CASSQSRQPPTDTQYF. The CDR3 bases are TGCGCCAGCAGTCAATCAAGGCAGCCTCCCACAGATACGCAGTATTTT.

This chain links TRBV5-1 with TRBJ2-2; D is perhaps TRBD1 (6 bases). The germline gives CDR1 SGHRS, CDR2 YFSETQ. There are 15 residues in the CDR3. V lost 1 base and J lost 4, with 11 bases in between. The CDR3 loop is CASSLLQGGTGELFF. Here the CDR3 DNA reads TGCGCCAGCAGCTTGTTACAGGGTGGCACCGGGGAGCTGTTTTTT.

The chain recombines TRBV28 with TRBJ2-7, with D perhaps matching TRBD1 (6 bases). The length of the CDR3 is 14 residues. Trimming left V 0 bases short and J 3 bases short, with 9 bases between. CDR1 and CDR2 (germline): MDHEN, SYDVKM. The DNA of the CDR3 is TGTGCCAGCAGTTTATGGACAGGAAACTACGAGCAGTACTTC. Protein sequence: CASSLWTGNYEQYF.

As concerns this clone: The sample contains more than one DNA sequence encoding this CDR3. This sequence joins TRBV7-2 and TRBJ1-1, with 7 bases that match TRBD1. This CDR3 is built from 14 residues. The germline V gene has CDR1 SGHTA and CDR2 FQGNSA. V shed 5 bases and J 1 base; nucleotides not matched to a gene: 4. The CDR3 loop is CASSLRTGNTEAFF. DNA of the CDR3: TGTGCCAGCAGCCTACGGACAGGGAACACTGAAGCTTTCTTT.

The V call is TRBV7-6, the J call TRBJ2-3; possibly TRBD1 or TRBD2 for D (5 bases each). V was trimmed by 5 bases and J by 3 bases, leaving 6 bases between them. Germline-derived CDR1 and CDR2 are SGHVS and FNYEAQ. The CDR3 length is 12 residues. CDR3 amino acids: CASSEGTDTQYF. DNA for the CDR3: TGTGCCAGCAGCGAGGGGACAGATACGCAGTATTTT.

This chain links TRBV27 with TRBJ2-2; 15 nucleotides align to TRBD2. This CDR3 comprises 17 residues. The V gene's germline CDR1 is MNHEY and CDR2 SMNVEV (reference sequence). The V and J ends lost 8 bases and 3 bases, in that order; junction bases with no gene match: 7. The CDR3 sequence: CASGGTSGRSDTGELFF. The CDR3 bases are TGTGCCAGCGGCGGGACTAGCGGGAGGTCGGACACCGGGGAGCTGTTTTTT.

The DNA for the CDR3 is TGTGCCAGCAGCTTAGGATTGGCTATCAAAGAGACCCAGTACTTC. This translates into CASSLGLAIKETQYF. The chain carries TRBV7-6 and TRBJ2-5; D ambiguous. V lost 1 base and J lost 3, with 12 bases in between. The CDR3 totals 15 residues. CDR1 is SGHVS, CDR2 FNYEAQ, per germline.

J is TRBJ2-7 and V is TRBV30, with 12 positions matching TRBD2. Trimming removed 1 base from V and 4 bases from J; junction bases left unmatched: 8. The length of the CDR3 is 16 residues. Per the germline V gene, CDR1 is GTSNPN and CDR2 is SVGIG (reference sequence). The chain's CDR3 is CAWSGGLAGLGYEQYF. CDR3 coding DNA: TGTGCCTGGAGTGGAGGACTAGCGGGACTCGGGTACGAGCAGTACTTC.

This clone was seen a few times. This chain connects TRBV6-5 to TRBJ2-7; 8 positions match TRBD2. This CDR3 is 15 amino acids long. The V gene end was trimmed by 2 bases and the J gene end by 1 base; junction bases not matched to a gene: 4. The germline V gene encodes CDR1 MNHEY and CDR2 SVGAGI. In DNA form, the CDR3 reads TGTGCCAGCAGTTACAGCCAGCGGGAGTCCTACGAGCAGTACTTC. This encodes CASSYSQRESYEQYF.

The chain carries TRBV29-1 and TRBJ2-7; the D gene is possibly TRBD1 (5 bases). Germline loops: CDR1 SQVTM, CDR2 ANQGSEA. Trimming cost V 1 base and J 1 base, with 14 bases left between them. CDR3 size: 15 residues. The CDR3 DNA reads as TGCAGCGTTGAAGGATCCCGACAGCGTTCCTACGAGCAGTACTTC. Translated: CSVEGSRQRSYEQYF.

This clone was found once. The V gene is TRBV11-1, the J gene TRBJ2-7; D is unresolved. The CDR3 is made up of 14 amino acids. The germline CDR1 and CDR2 sequences are SGHAT and FQDESV (reference sequence). Trimming pared 5 bases from V and 2 bases from J, leaving 13 bases between. CDR3 DNA sequence: TGTGCCAGCAGCCCCGACGGGCCAACCTACGAGCAGTACTTC. It yields the protein CASSPDGPTYEQYF.

This chain links TRBV6-1 with TRBJ2-1; D gene ambiguous. CDR3 length: 12 amino acids. Germline loops: CDR1 MNHNS, CDR2 SASEGT. The V gene lost 2 bases and the J gene lost 7 bases, with 6 bases spanning the gap. The CDR3: CASSEHPNEQFF. As DNA, the CDR3 is TGTGCCAGCAGTGAACACCCTAATGAGCAGTTCTTC.

The chain recombines TRBV18 with TRBJ2-1; 15 bases are a match to TRBD2. V shed 4 bases, J shed 6 bases, and the junction held 13 bases outside the gene matches. Germline V gene data show CDR1 as KGHSH and CDR2 as LQKENI. This CDR3 comprises 19 residues. CDR3 loop: CASSLSGLAGGLFSNEQFF. CDR3 bases: TGTGCCAGCTCACTCTCCGGACTAGCGGGAGGGCTGTTTTCCAATGAGCAGTTCTTC.

This clone was seen a handful of times. This chain's CDR3 is CATSRALTATYEQYF. The DNA for the CDR3 is TGTGCCACCAGCAGAGCTCTAACCGCTACCTACGAGCAGTACTTC. The chain joins TRBV15 to TRBJ2-7; D unresolved. Trimming stripped 1 base from V and 2 bases from J, with 12 bases between. Germline V gene data show CDR1 as LNHNV and CDR2 as YYDKDF (reference sequence). The CDR3 is 15 residues long.

This clone has just a few counts. V gene TRBV5-4 combines with J gene TRBJ1-1; D is ambiguous. CDR3 length: 14 residues. Germline V gives CDR1 SGHNT, CDR2 YYREEE (reference sequence). The V end was cut by 4 bases, the J end by 1 base, with 11 bases between. The CDR3 is CASSPGRPNTEAFF. The CDR3 DNA is TGTGCCAGCAGCCCGGGCAGGCCGAACACTGAAGCTTTCTTT.

The DNA for the CDR3 is TGTGCCAGCAGTCCCCCGGGACAGAGATATCAGCCCCAGCATTTT. This encodes CASSPPGQRYQPQHF. The rearrangement uses TRBV28 and TRBJ1-5; TRBD1 matches at 7 bases. V shed 5 bases, J shed 5 bases, and the junction held 9 bases outside the gene matches. This CDR3 is built from 15 residues. CDR1 is MDHEN, CDR2 SYDVKM, per germline.

The chain employs TRBV5-4 and TRBJ2-7; 7 bases are shared with TRBD1. CDR1 is SGHNT, CDR2 YYREEE, per germline (reference sequence). The CDR3 runs to 14 residues. J gave up 3 bases and V 4 bases, and 7 bases lay outside the gene matches. Written as DNA, the CDR3 is TGTGCCAGCAGCAGTCGACAGGGAAACTACGAGCAGTACTTC. Translating it yields CASSSRQGNYEQYF. The full variable domain, in which reference TRBV5-4 and TRBJ2-7 provide the parts outside the CDR3, is ETGVTQSPTHLIKTRGQQVTLRCSSQSGHNTVSWYQQALGQGPQFIFQYYREEENGRGNFPPRFSGLQFPNYSSELNVNALELDDSALYLCASSSRQGNYEQYFGPGTRLTVT.

A word on this clone: The junction departs from germline at one end; a sequencing error may be responsible. The V call is TRBV7-7, the J call TRBJ2-7; 7 bases fit TRBD1. Germline V gives CDR1 SSHAT, CDR2 FNYEAQ (reference sequence). The CDR3 totals 13 residues. DNA for the CDR3: TGTGCTAGCAGCCGACAGGGCGATCGCGAGCAGTACTTC. As protein: CASSRQGDREQYF.

This clone was counted once. This is likely an artifact of a read error, given a far larger clone one base away. Since the CDR3 does not end with the conserved phenylalanine or tryptophan, this likely comes from a read error. V gene TRBV12-5 combines with J gene TRBJ1-1, with D perhaps matching TRBD1 (5 bases). The V end was cut by 6 bases, the J end by 6 bases, with 11 bases between. Germline values: CDR1 LGHNT, CDR2 FRNRAP. CDR3 size: 12 residues. CDR3 in amino acids: CASGYDRSEAFL. CDR3 nucleotide sequence: TGTGCTAGTGGCTACGACAGATCTGAAGCTTTCCTT.

The chain recombines TRBV13 with TRBJ1-5; D not certain. This CDR3 spans 14 amino acids. In germline, CDR1 is PRHDT, CDR2 FYEKMQ (reference sequence). V was cut by 0 bases and J by 3 bases, with 6 bases left in between. CDR3 residues: CASSLGQNNQPQHF. The CDR3, as DNA: TGTGCCAGCAGCTTAGGGCAGAACAATCAGCCCCAGCATTTT.

The V and J genes are TRBV11-2 and TRBJ2-7; 9 bases fit TRBD2. V lost 5 bases, J lost 3 bases, and 5 bases stayed unmatched. The CDR3 has 14 amino acids. Germline V gives CDR1 SGHAT, CDR2 FQNNGV. CDR3 DNA: TGTGCCAGCAGCGTGACTAGCGGACACTACGAGCAGTACTTC. This encodes CASSVTSGHYEQYF. The complete variable domain, with remaining parts taken from reference TRBV11-2 and TRBJ2-7, reads EAGVAQSPRYKIIEKRQSVAFWCNPISGHATLYWYQQILGQGPKLLIQFQNNGVVDDSQLPKDRFSAERLKGVDSTLKIQPAKLEDSAVYLCASSVTSGHYEQYFGPGTRLTVT.

The J gene is TRBJ2-3, the V gene TRBV27, with unresolved D. V lost 5 bases and J lost 2, with 14 bases in between. CDR3 length equals 15 residues. Germline CDR1 and CDR2: MNHEY and SMNVEV (reference sequence). DNA for the CDR3: TGTGCCAGCAGTCCCCAATTGAGTTTCACAGATACGCAGTATTTT. Translated: CASSPQLSFTDTQYF.

The V call is TRBV4-2, the J call TRBJ2-7; 7 bases match TRBD1. J lost 3 bases, V lost 3 bases, and 8 bases had no gene match. This CDR3 comprises 15 residues. The germline CDR1 and CDR2 sequences are LGHNA and YNFKEQ. CDR3 amino acids: CASSQPRQGNYEQYF. Here the CDR3 DNA reads TGTGCCAGCAGCCAGCCCCGACAGGGAAACTACGAGCAGTACTTC.

This clone was seen a single time. Other DNA sequences in the sample encode the same CDR3. The genes are TRBV6-4 and TRBJ2-6; D assignment may be TRBD1 or TRBD2 (5 bases each). V gave up 6 bases and J gave up 1 base, with 7 bases separating them. There are 14 residues in the CDR3. CDR1 is MRHNA, CDR2 SNTAGT, per germline. The CDR3 DNA follows: TGTGCCAGCAGCGAGGGGTCTGGGGCCAACGTCCTGACTTTC. Its protein product is CASSEGSGANVLTF.

The J gene is TRBJ2-3, the V gene TRBV21-1; the D call in the table, TRBD2, was not verified against the DNA. TRBV21-1 is described as a pseudogene. The CDR3 runs to 15 residues. The CDR3 here is CASSMGLEGTDTQYF. In DNA form, the CDR3 reads TGTGCCAGCAGCATGGGACTAGAGGGCACAGATACGCAGTATTTT.